The clone carrying this T cell receptor (beta chain) was picked up one time. The antigen remains undetermined. Because the CDR3 is missing its conserved closing phenylalanine or tryptophan, this is likely a read error. The sample belongs to a study of tumor and adjacent non-tumor tissue in lung cancer. Study findings and constraints: Higher tumor TCR diversity was associated with shorter survival.

The library came from three nested PCR rounds adapted from ARM-PCR protocols. TCRdb ran MiXCR on the multiplex PCR reads and lists one entry per CDR3 protein. The table records around 74,000 distinct CDR3 sequences, around 70% of them present only once. This sample's RNA came from whole unsorted tissue. Specimen: lung tumor tissue. The TCR was taken from a woman between 65 and 79 years old with non-small cell lung cancer.

For the CDR3, the DNA is TGCAGCGTTAAGCGGGAGGGCCGGGATGAACAGTTCTTA. It encodes CSVKREGRDEQFL. The chain uses TRBV29-1 and TRBJ2-1, with TRBD2 matching 10 bases. Germline lookup yields CDR1 SQVTM and CDR2 ANQGSEA. The CDR3 has 13 residues.